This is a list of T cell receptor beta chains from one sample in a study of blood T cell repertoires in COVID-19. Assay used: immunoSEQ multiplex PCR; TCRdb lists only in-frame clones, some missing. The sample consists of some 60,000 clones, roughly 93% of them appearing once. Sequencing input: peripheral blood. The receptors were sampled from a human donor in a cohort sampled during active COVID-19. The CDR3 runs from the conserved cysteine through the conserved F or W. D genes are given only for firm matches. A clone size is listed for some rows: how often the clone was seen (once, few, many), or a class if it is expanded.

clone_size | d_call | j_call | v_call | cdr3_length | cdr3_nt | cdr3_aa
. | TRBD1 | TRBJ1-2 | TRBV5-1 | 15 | TGCGCCAGCAGCTTGGGGACAGGGGCCAGCTATGGCTACACCTTC | CASSLGTGASYGYTF
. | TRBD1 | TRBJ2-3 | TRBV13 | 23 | TGTGCCAGCAGCTTACTCCCCAAAGCCCCAGACCTTGTATCCGGGACAGGGACCGATACGCAGTATTTT | CASSLLPKAPDLVSGTGTDTQYF
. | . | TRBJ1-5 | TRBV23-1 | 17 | TGCGCCAGCAGTCAACGGAGGGAGGTTAAGGGCAATCAGCCCCAGCATTTT | CASSQRREVKGNQPQHF
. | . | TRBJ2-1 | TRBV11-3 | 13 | TGTGCCAGCAGCTTAGACAGAACCACTAAGCAGTTCTTC | CASSLDRTTKQFF
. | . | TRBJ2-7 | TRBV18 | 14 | TGTGCCAGCTCACTCGGGGGTGGAAACTACGAGCAGTACTTC | CASSLGGGNYEQYF
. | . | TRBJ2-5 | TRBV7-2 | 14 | TGTGCCAGCAGCTTAACCTATGTTCCTGAGACCCAGTACTTC | CASSLTYVPETQYF
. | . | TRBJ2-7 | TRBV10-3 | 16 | TGTGCCATCAGTGAGTCGAACGGCGGGCCCTCCTACGAGCAGTACTTC | CAISESNGGPSYEQYF
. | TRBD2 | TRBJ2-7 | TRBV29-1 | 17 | TGCAGCGGCCAGGGCGTGACTAGCGGGGCTTATGAGGGGGAGCAGTACTTC | CSGQGVTSGAYEGEQYF
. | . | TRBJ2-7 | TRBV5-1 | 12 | TGCGCCAGCAGCTACTTAGAGCACGAGCAGTACTTC | CASSYLEHEQYF
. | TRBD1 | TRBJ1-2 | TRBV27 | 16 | TGTGCCAGCAGAACTGAATTGGGACAGGAGACCTATGGCTACACCTTC | CASRTELGQETYGYTF
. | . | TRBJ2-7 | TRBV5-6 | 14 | TGTGCCAGCAGCTTGCCCCGTCCCTCCTACGAGCAGTACTTC | CASSLPRPSYEQYF
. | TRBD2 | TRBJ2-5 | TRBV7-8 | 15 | TGTGCCAGCAGCTCACTAGCGGGATGGGAAGAGACCCAGTACTTC | CASSSLAGWEETQYF
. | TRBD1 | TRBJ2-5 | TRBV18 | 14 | TGTGCCAGCTCAAGGACAGGGGGCGATGGGACCCAGTACTTC | CASSRTGGDGTQYF
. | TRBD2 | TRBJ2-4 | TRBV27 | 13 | TGTGCCAGCAGTATCGGCGGGGGAAACATTCAGTACTTC | CASSIGGGNIQYF
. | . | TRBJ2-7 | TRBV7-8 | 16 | TGTGCCAGCAGCTTAGCTGGGGGGGCTAGCTCCTACGAGCAGTACTTC | CASSLAGGASSYEQYF
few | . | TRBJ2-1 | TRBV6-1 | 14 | TGTGCCAGCAGGGAAGGTGGGAGGCACAATGAGCAGTTCTTC | CASREGGRHNEQFF
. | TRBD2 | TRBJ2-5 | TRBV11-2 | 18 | TGTGCCAGCAGCCAACGACCCCCGGGACTAGCGGGAGCTGGGACCCAGTACTTC | CASSQRPPGLAGAGTQYF
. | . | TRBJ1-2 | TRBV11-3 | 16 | TGTGCCAGCAGCTTCGTTGGTAACACCCGAAACTATGGCTACACCTTC | CASSFVGNTRNYGYTF
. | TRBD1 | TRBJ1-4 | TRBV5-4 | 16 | TGTGCCAGCAGCTCCACTCCGGGACAGGGAGGTGAAAAACTGTTTTTT | CASSSTPGQGGEKLFF
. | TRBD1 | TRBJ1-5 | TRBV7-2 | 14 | TGTGCCAGCAGCTTAGCGACAGGGGATCAGCCCCAGCATTTT | CASSLATGDQPQHF
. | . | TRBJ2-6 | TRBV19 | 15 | TGTGCCAGTAGTATGTCAGGGACTGGGGCCAACGTCCTGACTTTC | CASSMSGTGANVLTF
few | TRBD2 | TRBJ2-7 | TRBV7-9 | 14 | TGTGCCAGCAGCTTAGAGACTAGCTTTAGCGAGCAGTACTTC | CASSLETSFSEQYF
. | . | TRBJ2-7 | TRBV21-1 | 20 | TGTGCCAGCTGCCTGCGCGGGCGGGCTAGCGGGTGGGGCCCCCTCTACGAGCAGTACTTC | CASCLRGRASGWGPLYEQYF
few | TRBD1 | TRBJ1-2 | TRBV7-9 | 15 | TGTGCCAGCAGCTCTGGACAGGGGGAGGACTATGGCTACACCTTC | CASSSGQGEDYGYTF
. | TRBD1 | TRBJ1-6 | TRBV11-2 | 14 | TGTGCCAGCAGCTCAACAGGGGGAGGGAGGGCCCTCCACTTT | CASSSTGGGRALHF
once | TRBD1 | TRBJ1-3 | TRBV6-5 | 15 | TGTGCCAGCAGTCGACAGGGACGCAATGGAAACACCATATATTTT | CASSRQGRNGNTIYF
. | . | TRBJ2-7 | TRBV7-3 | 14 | TGTGCCAGCAGCCCGACGGGCGGGACCTACGAGCAGTACTTC | CASSPTGGTYEQYF